This T cell receptor (beta chain) was found in a study of cytomegalovirus exposure and HLA in healthy donors. Background on the study: Out of 150 million to 200 million T cells, an earlier analysis found 117 million unique TCR beta sequences in total.

J was trimmed by 5 bases and V by 6 bases; bases with no gene match: 3. CDR1 and CDR2 (germline): LNHDA, SQIVND (reference sequence). The CDR3 sequence is 12 residues long. Concerning this clone: Its target is not known.

PCR involved 60 Vbeta and 13 Jbeta primers. Using immunoSEQ multiplex PCR, the repertoire was profiled, and TCRdb retains in-frame clones only, with some absent. The data contain approximately 70,000 clones, 72% of them singletons. Study conclusions and caveats: Most TCR beta V segments were productive about 87% or about 30% of the time in an earlier analysis. It was reported that TCR beta sequences correctly inferred the HLA-A and HLA-B alleles for most subjects. Some TCR beta chains (roughly 160 of them) were listed as cytomegalovirus-associated.

The V and J genes are TRBV19 and TRBJ2-5, with 7 nucleotides matching TRBD2. Source material: PBMCs. The TCR originated in a woman between 40 and 55 years old in good health and CMV-seropositive. In DNA, the CDR3 is TGTGCCAGTAGGCAAGCGGGGGAGACCCAGTACTTC. This gives the protein CASRQAGETQYF. The full variable domain, with the rest looked up from reference TRBV19 and TRBJ2-5, is DGGITQSPKYLFRKEGQNVTLSCEQNLNHDAMYWYRQDPGQGLRLIYYSQIVNDFQKGDIAEGYSVSREKKESFPLTVTSAQKNPTAFYLCASRQAGETQYFGPGTRLLVL.